This T cell receptor (beta chain) was documented in a study of tumor-infiltrating lymphocytes in primary liver carcinoma listed by TCRdb under 2017. About the investigation overall: Surgical resection was performed in China between late 2015 and early 2016 on about 5 patients with histopathologically diagnosed primary liver carcinoma. Of the five patients, three men and two women aged 30 to 69 years, four had hepatocellular carcinoma and one had combined HCC and intrahepatic cholangiocarcinoma. Tumors of the five patients were stage T1-T3 N0M0 with maximum diameters of roughly 4.2 to 11 cm. Samples yielded roughly 3.5 to 7.13 million productive TCRbeta reads; read depth did not differ significantly between tissue types. Across five regions of each liver tumor, along with adjacent normal tissue and blood, the study brought together TCRbeta repertoire sequencing, expression microarrays and whole-exome sequencing. TCRbeta repertoire sequencing covered roughly 35 specimens from 5 patients: around 25 tumor regions, 5 adjacent noncancerous liver tissues and 5 peripheral blood samples. Technical replicate repertoires showed high reproducibility, with mean shared-clone rates roughly 0.87 and correlation coefficients above 0.95.

Using a constant-region primer and ProtoScript II reverse transcriptase, TCRbeta-specific cDNA was reverse-transcribed from around 500 ng total RNA. The TCRbeta libraries were prepared through three rounds of nested multiplex PCR following a slightly modified ARM-PCR procedure. Multiplex TRBV1-TRBV30 forward primers and a Cbeta reverse primer were used in the first two PCR rounds, each of which was run for roughly 10 cycles. A final 25-cycle PCR with Deep VentR polymerase added sample barcodes and Illumina adapters. Before sequencing, amplicons of 200-500 bp were purified from gel using a QIAquick gel extraction kit. An Illumina HiSeq 2500 was used to sequence the TCRbeta amplicons with 250-bp paired-end reads. The original pipeline was this. Quality trimming of reads was performed with Trimmomatic v0.33, and paired reads were merged with FLASH v1.2.11 so that full CDR3 sequences could be recovered. V, D and J germline segments were assigned to the rearranged TCRbeta sequences using MiGEC v1.2.1b. VDJtools v1.0.0 computed clonotype statistics and Shannon-Wiener diversity indices. Except for diversity analysis, only the 250 most abundant clonotypes of each sample were used in subsequent analyses to reduce sampling bias. TCRdb cleaned the public reads at Q25 with fastp, built clones with MiXCR and kept in-frame beta chains. For every CDR3 protein sequence, its rows merge into one entry that carries the most common genes and DNA. These V and J calls are TCRdb output, not the study's own analysis. The sample table records about 180,000 distinct CDR3 sequences; roughly 60% of these occur just once. 72% of the sample is held by the ten biggest clonotypes.

This clonotype was seen many times. Its specific antigen is unknown. The input lacks base qualities; no much larger clone sits a single base away. Overall results and qualifications from the work: Because sequencing covered only the TCR beta chain and unpaired alpha chains were not captured, true repertoire diversity is likely underestimated. Comparison of CD4+ and CD8+ T cell repertoires was precluded by the use of bulk unsorted samples. A significantly larger repertoire fraction was made up by the top 250 clones in tumors than in blood (p = 0.039). The study included only four to six patients, and the authors note findings should be validated in a larger study. Repertoire overlap was found to be higher between tumor regions (mean roughly 36%) than between tumor-adjacent (around 17%) or tumor-blood (around 14%) pairs, consistent with antigen-driven expansion.

Blood RNA was extracted from unsorted whole blood using TRIzol reagent, and germline DNA was obtained with the DNeasy Blood & Tissue kit. Chronic HBV infection was present in the patients, and the patients were treatment-naive at sampling. Before surgery, 4 to 5 milliliters of peripheral blood were collected into K2EDTA tubes. The CDR3 contains 13 residues, cysteine and phenylalanine counted. Kept here is only the CDR3 DNA, which spans 39 bases and is read in frame from base 1. CDR1 SGHAT and CDR2 FQNNGV were looked up in the germline V gene. The germline V and J ends show losses of 1 base and 7 bases respectively, and no gene match explains 2 bases of the junction.

The sequence links TRBV11-2 to TRBJ2-7, and TRBD1 aligns with 9 junction nucleotides. This sequence was found in a man aged 35-49 years with primary liver carcinoma and hepatitis B virus infection. Sequencing used peripheral blood. The CDR3 corresponds to CASSLGTGDEQYF. The bases are TGTGCCAGCAGCTTAGGGACAGGGGATGAGCAGTACTTC.